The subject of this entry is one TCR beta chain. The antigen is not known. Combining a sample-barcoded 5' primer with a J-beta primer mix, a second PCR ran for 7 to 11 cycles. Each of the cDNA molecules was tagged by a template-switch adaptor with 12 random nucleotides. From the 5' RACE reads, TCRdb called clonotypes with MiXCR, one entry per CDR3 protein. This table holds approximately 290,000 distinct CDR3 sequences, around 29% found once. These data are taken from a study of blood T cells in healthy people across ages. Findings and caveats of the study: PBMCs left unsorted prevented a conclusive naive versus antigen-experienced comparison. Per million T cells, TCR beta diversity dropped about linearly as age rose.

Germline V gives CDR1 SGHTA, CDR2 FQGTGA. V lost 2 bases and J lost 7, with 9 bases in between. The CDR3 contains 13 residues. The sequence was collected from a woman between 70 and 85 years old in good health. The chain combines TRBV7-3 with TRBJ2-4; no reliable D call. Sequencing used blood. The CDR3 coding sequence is TGTGCCAGCAGCTTATCGCCTCCTAACATTCAGTACTTC. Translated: CASSLSPPNIQYF.